The 17 T cell receptor beta chains listed next were all sequenced from one sample in a study of blood T cell repertoires in COVID-19 (dated by TCRdb to 2019 to 2021). The method was the immunoSEQ multiplex PCR assay. TCRdb took over this immuneACCESS table, retaining in-frame rearrangements with V and J assigned. Such tables are incomplete; in checked studies, under half of the missing clones stem from an unresolved V gene, and the remainder is unexplained. Recorded for this sample are some 150,000 clones; approximately 80% of them occurred a single time. Around 35% of the sample belongs to the ten largest clones. The specimen was peripheral blood. Source of these receptors: a human donor in a cohort sampled during active COVID-19.

The rearrangement links TRBV30 to TRBJ2-3; 9 bases are shared with TRBD2. This CDR3 is built from 14 residues. With 2 bases clipped from V and 5 bases from J, the junction kept 5 bases outside the gene matches. Germline V CDR1 and CDR2: GTSNPN, SVGIG (reference sequence). The CDR3, as DNA: TGTGCCTGGAGTCCGGGACTAGCTTTAGATACGCAGTATTTT. Its translation is CAWSPGLALDTQYF.

This clone came up a few times. The chain has TRBV5-1 and TRBJ2-7; D gene ambiguous. With 4 bases removed from V and 2 bases from J, the gap between germline ends came to 4 bases. The V gene's germline CDR1 is SGHRS and CDR2 YFSETQ. The CDR3 is made up of 11 amino acids. In DNA, the CDR3 is TGCGCCAGCAGCACTCCCTACGAGCAGTACTTC. Residues: CASSTPYEQYF.

The V and J genes are TRBV11-2 and TRBJ1-5; no clear D gene. Trimming pared 0 bases from V and 0 bases from J, leaving 9 bases between. The CDR3 is 16 amino acids. Germline V gives CDR1 SGHAT, CDR2 FQNNGV. CDR3 nucleotide sequence: TGTGCCAGCAGCTTAGAGGGCCCTTATAGCAATCAGCCCCAGCATTTT. It encodes CASSLEGPYSNQPQHF.

The chain carries TRBV7-2 and TRBJ2-7; possibly TRBD2 for D (5 bases). The CDR3 extends over 13 amino acids. CDR1 and CDR2 from the germline V gene are SGHTA and FQGNSA. With 5 bases removed from V and 0 bases from J, the gap between germline ends came to 8 bases. CDR3 region: CASSAGVSYEQYF. CDR3 in DNA: TGTGCCAGCAGCGCCGGGGTCTCCTACGAGCAGTACTTC.

This clone was picked up a small number of times. The V and J genes are TRBV2 and TRBJ1-4, with 9 bases that match TRBD1. Per germline, CDR1 SNHLY and CDR2 FYNNEI. V shed 6 bases and J 7 bases; nucleotides not matched to a gene: 9. This CDR3 contains 15 residues. This CDR3 reads CASRAQGAFGEKLFF. The CDR3 nucleotides are TGTGCCAGCAGAGCACAGGGGGCTTTTGGTGAAAAACTGTTTTTT.

The rearrangement joins TRBV7-2 to TRBJ1-4; possible D gene TRBD1, 5 bases. Germline V gives CDR1 SGHTA, CDR2 FQGNSA. The CDR3 extends over 16 amino acids. Between the trimmed V and J ends, which lost 0 bases and 2 bases, there was a span of 10 bases. The CDR3 nucleotides are TGTGCCAGCAGCTTAGCTGGGGGAGGGACTAATGAAAAACTGTTTTTT. Its protein is CASSLAGGGTNEKLFF.

The V call is TRBV9, the J call TRBJ1-2; weak D call: TRBD1 (6 bases). The CDR3 totals 14 residues. Germline V CDR1 and CDR2: SGDLS, YYNGEE. V was shortened by 4 bases and J by 7 bases, with 17 bases between the two germline ends. The CDR3 region has the DNA TGTGCCAGCAGCATAAACAGGGCAGGGAGTGGCTACACCTTC. Translated: CASSINRAGSGYTF. The entire variable domain, with the rest obtained from reference TRBV9 and TRBJ1-2, is as follows: DSGVTQTPKHLITATGQRVTLRCSPRSGDLSVYWYQQSLDQGLQFLIQYYNGEERAKGNILERFSAQQFPDLHSELNLSSLELGDSALYFCASSINRAGSGYTFGSGTRLTVV.

The gene calls are TRBV28 and TRBJ1-2; no clear D gene. V lost 6 bases and J 0 bases, leaving 8 bases between the germline ends. CDR3 length equals 13 residues. CDR1 and CDR2 from the germline V gene are MDHEN and SYDVKM. CDR3 residues: CASSQLSNYGYTF. Here the CDR3 DNA reads TGTGCCAGCAGCCAACTCTCTAACTATGGCTACACCTTC.

This chain connects TRBV7-2 to TRBJ1-4; 8 positions match TRBD1. The J segment lost 4 bases and the V segment lost 4 bases, leaving 8 bases of the junction unmatched. The CDR3 is 16 amino acids. Germline loops: CDR1 SGHTA, CDR2 FQGNSA. The CDR3 nucleotides read TGTGCCAGCAGCTATTACGGGACAGGTCTTAATGAAAAACTGTTTTTT. Amino acid sequence: CASSYYGTGLNEKLFF. Full variable domain (rest looked up from reference TRBV7-2 and TRBJ1-4): GAGVSQSPSNKVTEKGKDVELRCDPISGHTALYWYRQSLGQGLEFLIYFQGNSAPDKSGLPSDRFSAERTGGSVSTLTIQRTQQEDSAVYLCASSYYGTGLNEKLFFGSGTQLSVL.

The CDR3 is CASSLIIQGTGELFF. CDR3 in DNA: TGTGCCAGCAGCCTCATCATACAGGGAACCGGGGAGCTGTTTTTT. V and J are TRBV7-2 and TRBJ2-2, with a tentative D call TRBD1 (6 bases). The V end was cut by 5 bases, the J end by 5 bases, with 15 bases between. The CDR3 is 15 residues long. The germline V gene encodes CDR1 SGHTA and CDR2 FQGNSA. The entire variable domain, with the rest obtained from reference TRBV7-2 and TRBJ2-2, is as follows: GAGVSQSPSNKVTEKGKDVELRCDPISGHTALYWYRQSLGQGLEFLIYFQGNSAPDKSGLPSDRFSAERTGGSVSTLTIQRTQQEDSAVYLCASSLIIQGTGELFFGEGSRLTVL.

Worth noting for this clone: The sample holds other DNA sequences that translate to the same CDR3. The V call is TRBV3-1 (or the pseudogene TRBV3-2), the J call TRBJ2-2, with D hard to call. The CDR3 has 12 residues. V lost 4 bases to trimming and J lost 3 bases, with 3 bases between them. The V gene's germline CDR1 is LGHDT and CDR2 YNNKEL (reference sequence). The chain's CDR3 is CASSPYTGELFF. CDR3 nucleotides: TGTGCCAGCAGCCCATACACCGGGGAGCTGTTTTTT.

The V call is TRBV5-1, the J call TRBJ2-3; no definite D call. V gave up 3 bases and J gave up 3 bases, with 11 bases separating them. This CDR3 spans 14 amino acids. From germline, CDR1 is SGHRS and CDR2 YFSETQ. This chain's CDR3 is CASSSSTGTDTQYF. The DNA for the CDR3 is TGCGCCAGCAGCTCTAGTACGGGTACAGATACGCAGTATTTT.

This chain joins TRBV7-9 and TRBJ2-7, with no clear D. V lost 5 bases to trimming and J lost 4 bases, with 12 bases between them. Germline CDR1 is SEHNR and CDR2 is FQNEAQ (reference sequence). This CDR3 is built from 13 residues. CDR3 region: CASSRLAPYEQYF. CDR3 bases: TGTGCCAGCAGCCGCTTGGCCCCTTACGAGCAGTACTTC.

The chain joins TRBV5-8 to TRBJ1-3; tentative D call: TRBD1 (5 bases). The CDR3 consists of 14 residues. The V and J ends lost 4 bases and 3 bases respectively, with 11 bases between them. CDR1 SGHTS and CDR2 YDEGEE come from the germline V gene. This chain's CDR3 is CASSLGQGGNTIYF. The CDR3 DNA follows: TGTGCCAGCAGCCTGGGGCAGGGTGGAAACACCATATATTTT.

The rearrangement uses TRBV18 and TRBJ1-6, with 8 bases that match TRBD1. Germline V gene lookup returns CDR1 KGHSH and CDR2 LQKENI. The CDR3 extends over 15 amino acids. V dropped 5 bases and J dropped 1; count of bases not matched to a gene: 1. In nucleotides, the CDR3 is TGTGCCAGCTCAAGACAGGGGTCCTATAATTCACCCCTCCACTTT. It codes for CASSRQGSYNSPLHF.

The rearrangement links TRBV9 to TRBJ1-1, with a tentative D call TRBD1 (5 bases). Looked up from germline, CDR1 is SGDLS and CDR2 is YYNGEE. Trimming stripped 3 bases from V and 0 bases from J, with 24 bases between. This CDR3 spans 19 amino acids. The CDR3 protein is CASSATLYEGGGLNTEAFF. In DNA form, the CDR3 reads TGTGCCAGCAGCGCCACCCTATACGAGGGTGGGGGGTTGAACACTGAAGCTTTCTTT.

The chain is built from TRBV5-1 and TRBJ1-4, with D perhaps matching TRBD1 (5 bases). This CDR3 contains 13 residues. Germline values: CDR1 SGHRS, CDR2 YFSETQ. Deletions cut 5 bases from V and 0 bases from J, with 5 bases between. The DNA of the CDR3 is TGCGCCAGCAGACAGGCAACTAATGAAAAACTGTTTTTT. This translates into CASRQATNEKLFF.